The T cell receptor (beta chain) described here comes from a study of cytomegalovirus exposure and HLA in healthy donors. Study-wide context: Early released data comprised about 84 million unique TCRs from HLA-typed donors.

Study-wide results and limits: A later analysis reported that several of the most significant clusters appeared to be linked to common viral pathogens, among them Epstein-Barr virus.

The germline V gene encodes CDR1 MNHEY and CDR2 SVGAGI. This CDR3 has 15 residues. With 2 bases removed from V and 0 bases from J, the gap between germline ends came to 10 bases. Notes on this clone: The antigen is not known.

Both 60 Vbeta primers and 13 Jbeta primers went into the PCR. The repertoire was sequenced with immunoSEQ multiplex PCR; TCRdb's copy has only in-frame clones and lacks some. Its table records tens of thousands of clones. The gene calls are TRBV6-5 and TRBJ1-1; possibly TRBD1 for D (6 bases). The material sequenced was PBMCs. The clonotype comes from a woman in her twenties or thirties in good health and CMV-seronegative. CDR3 sequence: CASSYEGDMNTEAFF. The CDR3 bases are TGTGCCAGCAGTTACGAGGGGGACATGAACACTGAAGCTTTCTTT.